The TCR beta chain under discussion was sequenced for a study of somatic mutations in cytotoxic T cells in rheumatoid arthritis. As for the study in general: Some V beta antibody-stained T-cell populations were flow-sorted at nearly 100% purity, including V beta1+ cells sequenced for TCRB.

The table came from immunoSEQ multiplex PCR; TCRdb's copy has only in-frame clones and leaves some out. The sample lists approximately 30,000 clones, approximately 78% occurring once. Positive selection with magnetic beads achieved the isolation of CD4+ and CD8+ cells, followed by a flow cytometry check of purity. As for this clone: The antigen remains undetermined.

Study-wide points: CD8+ clonality rose with age in rheumatoid arthritis patients, unlike in healthy controls.

The CDR3 has 17 residues. The V gene lost 5 bases and the J gene lost 6 bases, with 23 bases spanning the gap. The germline V gene has CDR1 MDHEN and CDR2 SYDVKM. This sequence was found in an adult with rheumatoid arthritis. This sequence joins TRBV28 and TRBJ2-1; D might be TRBD1 or TRBD2, each matching 5 bases. The specimen was CD8+ T cells sorted from blood. CDR3 loop: CASSPRDGQRLGNEQFF. CDR3 in DNA: TGTGCCAGCAGTCCCAGGGACGGCCAGAGACTTGGCAATGAGCAGTTCTTC.